This T cell receptor beta chain came from a study of T cells in Graves' hyperthyroidism and ophthalmopathy. Extraction of PBMCs used roughly 9.4 ml of fresh peripheral blood. The source material, RNA transcripts, was used to amplify TCR beta CDR3 regions. TCR CDR3 regions were first amplified by RT-PCR with HTBI primers. TCRdb reprocessed the multiplex PCR reads via MiXCR and lists one record per CDR3 protein. The table lists 700,000 or so distinct CDR3 sequences, about a sixth of them singletons, with approximately 8.4% in the top ten. Germline V lookup: CDR1 SGHAT, CDR2 FQNNGV. The ends lost 4 bases at V and 5 bases at J; junction bases unmatched: 6. This CDR3 has 14 residues.

The rearrangement links TRBV11-2 to TRBJ2-7; 9 bases fit TRBD2. The receptor comes from a man aged 18 to 30 with Graves' hyperthyroidism. Sequencing was carried out using blood. CDR3 protein: CASSSLAGVNEQYF. CDR3 nucleotide sequence: TGTGCCAGCAGCTCCTTAGCGGGAGTGAACGAGCAGTACTTC.